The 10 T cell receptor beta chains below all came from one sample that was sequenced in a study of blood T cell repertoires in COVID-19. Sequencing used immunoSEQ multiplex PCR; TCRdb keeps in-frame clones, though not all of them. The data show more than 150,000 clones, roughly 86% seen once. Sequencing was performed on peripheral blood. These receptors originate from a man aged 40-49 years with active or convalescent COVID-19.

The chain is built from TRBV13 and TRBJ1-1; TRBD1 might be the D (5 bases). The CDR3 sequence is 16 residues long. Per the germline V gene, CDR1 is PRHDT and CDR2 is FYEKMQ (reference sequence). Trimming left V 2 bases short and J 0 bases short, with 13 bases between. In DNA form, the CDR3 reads TGTGCCAGCAGCTTATACGGGGGGTTTATGAACACTGAAGCTTTCTTT. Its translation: CASSLYGGFMNTEAFF.

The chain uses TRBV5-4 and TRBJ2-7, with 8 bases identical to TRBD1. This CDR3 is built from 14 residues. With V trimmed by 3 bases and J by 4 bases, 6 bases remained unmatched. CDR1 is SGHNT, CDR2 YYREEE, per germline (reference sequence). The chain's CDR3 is CASSYDRGRYEQYF. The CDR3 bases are TGTGCCAGCAGCTATGACAGGGGACGGTACGAGCAGTACTTC.

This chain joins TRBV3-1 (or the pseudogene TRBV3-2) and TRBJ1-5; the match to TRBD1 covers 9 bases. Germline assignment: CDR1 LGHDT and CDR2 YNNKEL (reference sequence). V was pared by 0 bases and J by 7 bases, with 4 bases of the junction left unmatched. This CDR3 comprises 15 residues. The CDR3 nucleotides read TGTGCCAGCAGCCAAGACGGGACAGGGTACCAGCCCCAGCATTTT. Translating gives CASSQDGTGYQPQHF.

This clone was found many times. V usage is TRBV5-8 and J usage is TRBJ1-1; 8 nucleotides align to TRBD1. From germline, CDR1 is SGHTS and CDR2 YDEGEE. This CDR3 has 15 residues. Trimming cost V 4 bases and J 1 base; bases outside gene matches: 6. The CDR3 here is CASSRRGLQNTEAFF. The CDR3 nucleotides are TGTGCCAGCAGCCGCAGGGGGCTTCAGAACACTGAAGCTTTCTTT.

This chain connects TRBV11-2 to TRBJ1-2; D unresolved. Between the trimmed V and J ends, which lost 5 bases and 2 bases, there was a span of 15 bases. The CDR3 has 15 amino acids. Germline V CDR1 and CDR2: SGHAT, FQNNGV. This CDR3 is CASSPRGRPNYGYTF. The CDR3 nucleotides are TGTGCCAGCAGCCCTCGGGGTAGGCCCAACTATGGCTACACCTTC.

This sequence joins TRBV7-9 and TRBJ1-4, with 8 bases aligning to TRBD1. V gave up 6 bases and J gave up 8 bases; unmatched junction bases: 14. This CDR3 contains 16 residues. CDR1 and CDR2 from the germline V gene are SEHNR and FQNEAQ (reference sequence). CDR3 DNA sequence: TGTGCCAGCAGACAAGCAGGGGGCGGGGCCGGGGAAAAACTGTTTTTT. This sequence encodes CASRQAGGGAGEKLFF.

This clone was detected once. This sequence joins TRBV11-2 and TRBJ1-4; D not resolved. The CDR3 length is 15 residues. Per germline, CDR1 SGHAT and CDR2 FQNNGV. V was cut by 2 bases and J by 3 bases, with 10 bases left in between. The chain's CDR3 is CASSLLSHSNEKLFF. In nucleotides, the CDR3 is TGTGCCAGCAGCTTATTAAGCCACTCTAATGAAAAACTGTTTTTT.

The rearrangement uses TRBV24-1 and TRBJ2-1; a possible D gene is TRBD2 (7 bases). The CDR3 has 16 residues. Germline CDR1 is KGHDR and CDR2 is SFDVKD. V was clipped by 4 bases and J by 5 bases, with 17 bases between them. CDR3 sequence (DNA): TGTGCCACCAGTGAAGATGGGGGGGGGCGTAACAATGAGCAGTTCTTC. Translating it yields CATSEDGGGRNNEQFF.

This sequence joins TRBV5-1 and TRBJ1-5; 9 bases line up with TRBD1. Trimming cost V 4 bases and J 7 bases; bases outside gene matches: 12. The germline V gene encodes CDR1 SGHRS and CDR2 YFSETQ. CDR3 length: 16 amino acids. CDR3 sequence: CASSPGPTGGGQPQHF. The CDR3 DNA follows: TGCGCCAGCAGCCCAGGACCGACAGGGGGTGGACAGCCCCAGCATTTT.

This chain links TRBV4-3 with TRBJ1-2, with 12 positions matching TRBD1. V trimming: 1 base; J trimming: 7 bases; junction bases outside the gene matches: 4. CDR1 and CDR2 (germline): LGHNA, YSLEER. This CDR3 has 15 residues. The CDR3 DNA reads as TGCGCCAGCAGCCAAGTTCCGGGACAGGGGGCTGGCTACACCTTC. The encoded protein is CASSQVPGQGAGYTF.